What follows is one T cell receptor (beta chain) and its context. The antigen is unknown. This sample stems from a study of T cell repertoires in cytomegalovirus infection. The CDR3 runs 14 residues. Germline CDR1 SGHRS, CDR2 YFSETQ. Trimming took 10 bases from V and 7 from J; bases not matched to a gene: 11. TCRdb redid the calling of the reads with MiXCR, one entry per CDR3 protein. The sample holds fewer than 130,000 distinct CDR3 sequences, roughly 40% seen once. This TCR was recovered from a human donor in good health (CMV status not recorded). Some clones in this sample may be carry-over from other donors' samples. V is TRBV5-1 and J is TRBJ1-5, with 10 bases fitting TRBD1. The source material was CD8+ T cells from cultured PBMCs, sampled from culture after CMV antigen stimulation. For the CDR3, the DNA is TGCGCCGGGGAGTTGGGACAGGGGCGCCAGCCCCAGCATTTT. It codes for CAGELGQGRQPQHF.